The rows below give T cell receptor beta chains drawn from one sample of a study of high-grade serous ovarian cancer treatment subgroups. Assay: immunoSEQ multiplex PCR; the TCRdb copy retains only in-frame clones and omits some. The table shows around 7,700 clones, with just over 70% occurring only once. The sample taken for sequencing was tumor tissue. These receptor sequences come from a human donor with high-grade serous ovarian cancer. CDR3s include the opening cysteine and the closing phenylalanine or tryptophan. The D gene is left open where the match is weak. The size of a clone is reported for some rows only, either as once, few or many, or as a class for expanded clones.

V gene: TRBV10-2
D gene: TRBD2
J gene: TRBJ2-7
clone size: -
CDR3 protein: CASSEGPVAGRGEQYF
CDR3 DNA: TGCGCCAGCAGTGAGGGACCTGTAGCGGGGCGAGGCGAGCAGTACTTC

V gene: TRBV7-3
D gene: TRBD1
J gene: TRBJ2-5
clone size: -
CDR3 protein: CASSLGTGELETQYF
CDR3 DNA: TGTGCCAGCAGCCTCGGGACAGGGGAATTAGAGACCCAGTACTTC

V gene: TRBV7-9
D gene: -
J gene: TRBJ2-5
clone size: -
CDR3 protein: CASSFGSQETQYF
CDR3 DNA: TGTGCCAGCAGCTTCGGCAGCCAAGAGACCCAGTACTTC

V gene: TRBV5-1
D gene: -
J gene: TRBJ1-2
clone size: -
CDR3 protein: CASSLEVEYYGYTF
CDR3 DNA: TGCGCCAGCAGCTTGGAAGTGGAGTACTATGGCTACACCTTC

V gene: TRBV9
D gene: TRBD2
J gene: TRBJ2-3
clone size: -
CDR3 protein: CASSEMGGSGAKGDTQYF
CDR3 DNA: TGTGCCAGCAGCGAGATGGGGGGGAGCGGGGCTAAGGGGGATACGCAGTATTTT

V gene: TRBV5-1
D gene: TRBD1
J gene: TRBJ1-1
clone size: -
CDR3 protein: CASSPTPGQMNTEAFF
CDR3 DNA: TGCGCCAGCAGCCCGACCCCGGGACAGATGAACACTGAAGCTTTCTTT

V gene: TRBV5-1
D gene: TRBD1
J gene: TRBJ2-7
clone size: -
CDR3 protein: CASNDRDAEQYF
CDR3 DNA: TGCGCCAGCAACGACAGGGACGCCGAGCAGTACTTC

V gene: TRBV6-6
D gene: -
J gene: TRBJ2-7
clone size: -
CDR3 protein: CASSYIASYEQYF
CDR3 DNA: TGTGCCAGCAGTTATATAGCTTCCTACGAGCAGTACTTC

V gene: TRBV28
D gene: TRBD2
J gene: TRBJ2-1
clone size: -
CDR3 protein: CASSPRLAGVYNEQFF
CDR3 DNA: TGTGCCAGCAGTCCGAGACTAGCGGGAGTCTACAATGAGCAGTTCTTC

V gene: TRBV7-9
D gene: -
J gene: TRBJ2-2
clone size: few
CDR3 protein: CASSPGRTGELFF
CDR3 DNA: TGTGCCAGCAGCCCAGGGAGGACCGGGGAGCTGTTTTTT